This T cell receptor (beta chain) appears in the sequencing data of a study of cytomegalovirus exposure and HLA in healthy donors. Looked up from germline, CDR1 is MDHEN and CDR2 is SYDVKM. The CDR3 has 15 amino acids. Trimming removed 6 bases from V and 7 bases from J, with 19 bases in between. Primers for the PCR totalled 60 Vbeta and 13 Jbeta. The protocol was immunoSEQ multiplex PCR, while the TCRdb copy is restricted to in-frame clones and leaves out a portion. The table shows about 180,000 clones, with over 75% occurring only once. The sequencing input was PBMCs. This receptor was identified in a woman between 50 and 59 years old in good health and CMV-seronegative. This rearrangement joins TRBV28 to TRBJ1-5, with D perhaps TRBD1 (5 bases). The CDR3 coding sequence is TGTGCCAGCAGCCTCGGAGGGGCTGGTTTGCAGCCCCAGCATTTT. It codes for CASSLGGAGLQPQHF.